The next 10 T cell receptor beta chains were all read from a single sample in a study of cytomegalovirus exposure and HLA in healthy donors. A multiplex PCR was run with 60 Vbeta primers and 13 Jbeta primers. Clones were sequenced by immunoSEQ multiplex PCR, and TCRdb holds only the in-frame ones, with some missing. This sample yields about 160,000 clones, of which around 88% are seen a single time; approximately 0.85% belongs to the top ten. Sequencing was carried out using PBMCs. These receptors were obtained from a woman aged 25 to 45 in good health and CMV-seronegative.

This clone has just a few counts. The V call is TRBV29-1, the J call TRBJ2-2; TRBD2 might be the D (6 bases). V lost 6 bases, J lost 5 bases, and 25 bases lay in between. The CDR3 covers 17 residues. Germline lookup yields CDR1 SQVTM and CDR2 ANQGSEA. CDR3: CSVQAGFRQARTGELFF. CDR3 DNA: TGCAGCGTCCAAGCGGGCTTTCGGCAGGCCCGAACCGGGGAGCTGTTTTTT.

The chain combines TRBV2 with TRBJ1-1; no clear D gene. Trimming cost V 7 bases and J 1 base, with 16 bases left between them. Germline lookup yields CDR1 SNHLY and CDR2 FYNNEI. The CDR3 spans 15 residues. The CDR3 loop reads CASNQLGWSNTEAFF. DNA for the CDR3: TGTGCCAGCAACCAACTAGGTTGGTCGAACACTGAAGCTTTCTTT.

The rearrangement links TRBV30 to TRBJ2-1; D is undetermined. Trimming removed 5 bases at V and 7 bases at J, with 12 bases between. Germline-derived CDR1 and CDR2 are GTSNPN and SVGIG (reference sequence). The CDR3 runs to 12 residues. The CDR3 here is CAWGLQQNEQFF. In DNA, the CDR3 is TGTGCCTGGGGCTTACAGCAGAATGAGCAGTTCTTC.

In regard to this clone: A junction end diverges from the germline sequence, so it may reflect a read error. Other DNA sequences within the sample encode an identical CDR3. CDR3 in DNA: TGTGCCAGCAGCGTACAGGGTCGTGGGAGGAACACTGAAGCTTTCTTT. Its protein is CASSVQGRGRNTEAFF. The chain has TRBV5-1 and TRBJ1-1, with D possibly matching TRBD1 (6 bases). The CDR3 loop spans 16 amino acids. Germline V gives CDR1 SGHRS, CDR2 YFSETQ.

The chain employs TRBV14 and TRBJ2-1; D remains ambiguous. From germline, CDR1 is SGHDN and CDR2 FVKESK. The CDR3 has 18 amino acids. Deletions cut 3 bases from V and 0 bases from J, with 18 bases between. The CDR3 DNA reads TGTGCCAGCAGCCACCCTTGGGCAGGCTTCAGCTCCTACAATGAGCAGTTCTTC. Translation: CASSHPWAGFSSYNEQFF.

A remark on this clone: The germline gene is not matched at one end of the junction; a read error may be the cause. This rearrangement joins TRBV6-1 to TRBJ1-2; 8 nucleotides line up with TRBD1. The CDR3 covers 17 residues. Germline V gene lookup returns CDR1 MNHNS and CDR2 SASEGT. The CDR3 here is CASRDPTGVDWARGYTF. For the CDR3, the DNA is TGTGCCAGCCGTGACCCGACAGGGGTGGACTGGGCTAGGGGATACACCTTC.

The J gene is TRBJ1-1, the V gene TRBV7-2; weak D call: TRBD1 (5 bases). V was pared by 3 bases and J by 1 base, with 9 bases between. The CDR3 covers 14 residues. Germline loops: CDR1 SGHTA, CDR2 FQGNSA. In nucleotides, the CDR3 is TGTGCCAGCAGCTTTTGGGGGGGGAACACTGAAGCTTTCTTT. Translation: CASSFWGGNTEAFF. Supplemented by reference TRBV7-2 and TRBJ1-1, the full variable domain reads GAGVSQSPSNKVTEKGKDVELRCDPISGHTALYWYRQSLGQGLEFLIYFQGNSAPDKSGLPSDRFSAERTGGSVSTLTIQRTQQEDSAVYLCASSFWGGNTEAFFGQGTRLTVV.

The genes are TRBV4-1 and TRBJ1-1; D unresolved. Trimming removed 2 bases from V and 5 bases from J, with 12 bases in between. The CDR3 runs 14 residues. Germline CDR1 and CDR2: MGHRA and YSYEKL. The CDR3 reads CASSQPGWRTEAFF. The CDR3, as DNA: TGCGCCAGCAGCCAACCCGGGTGGCGGACTGAAGCTTTCTTT.

The table lists this clone with a few counts. J is TRBJ2-1 and V is TRBV6-5; the match to TRBD2 covers 7 bases. The CDR3 runs to 11 residues. The V and J ends lost 7 bases and 9 bases, in that order; junction bases with no gene match: 3. In germline, CDR1 is MNHEY, CDR2 SVGAGI. The CDR3 protein is CASTRGSEQFF. The CDR3 bases are TGTGCCAGCACTCGCGGGAGTGAGCAGTTCTTC.

The chain recombines TRBV6-4 with TRBJ2-1; 7 bases fit TRBD2. V was pared by 2 bases and J by 2 bases, with 6 bases of the junction left unmatched. Per the germline V gene, CDR1 is MRHNA and CDR2 is SNTAGT. This CDR3 spans 16 amino acids. CDR3 region: CASSDTGGLPYNEQFF. Here the CDR3 DNA reads TGTGCCAGCAGTGACACGGGAGGCCTTCCCTACAATGAGCAGTTCTTC.